What follows describes a single TCR beta chain. The sample belongs to a study of shared clonotypes between healthy human individuals. Germline CDR1 WSHSY, CDR2 SAAADI. V trimming: 6 bases; J trimming: 6 bases; junction bases outside the gene matches: 9. The CDR3 totals 15 residues. Libraries were prepared by immunoSEQ multiplex PCR; TCRdb keeps only in-frame clonotypes and omits some of them. The sample includes about 530,000 clones, 90% to 96% of them seen just once. The clonotype comes from a woman in her thirties in good health. The sequenced sample consisted of naive CD4+ T cells sorted from blood. Subset meaning: CD45RA+ positively selected. The rearrangement joins TRBV10-2 to TRBJ2-2; TRBD2 matches 8 bases. CDR3 residues: CASRESGSGAGELFF. In DNA form, the CDR3 reads TGCGCCAGCAGGGAGAGCGGGAGTGGTGCCGGGGAGCTGTTTTTT.